Listed below are T cell receptor beta chains from one sample, sequenced in a study of T cells after yellow fever vaccination. TCRdb itself ran the 5' RACE reads through MiXCR, one entry per CDR3 protein. Of approximately 580,000 distinct CDR3 sequences listed, around a sixth are singletons. The input for sequencing was PBMCs, taken roughly 5 days after the first yellow fever vaccination. All receptors come from a man in his late teens or twenties who received the YFV17D yellow fever vaccine. Both conserved end residues are part of each CDR3.

>TRBJ2-7|TRBV5-4
CASSRGGAVSYEQYF
>TRBJ1-2|TRBV6-1
CASSAGPVYGYTF
>TRBJ1-2|TRBV5-5
CASSLSEPLGNYGYTF
>TRBJ2-5|TRBV6-5
CASSYSRTSDYQETQYF
>TRBJ2-3|TRBV4-1
CASSQEGPLSTDTQYF
>TRBJ1-4|TRBV6-5
CASSYDAEGEKLFF
>TRBJ2-1|TRBV12-3/TRBV12-4
CASSLTGARTNEQFF
>TRBJ1-5|TRBV7-2
CASSFWVVGNQPQHF
>TRBJ2-1|TRBV5-1
CASSRTTGRDSYNEQFF
>TRBJ2-2|TRBV20-1
CSARTSGGSGELFF
>TRBJ1-1|TRBV20-1
CSARDRPAARTEAFF
>TRBJ2-7|TRBV6-5
CASSYLGHNYEQYF